What follows are 3 T cell receptor beta chains derived from one specimen sequenced in a study of blood T cell dynamics during melanoma immunotherapy. The method was immunoSEQ multiplex PCR; TCRdb's version includes in-frame clones alone and lacks a portion of them. The table has 200 to 250 clones, 70% to 90% seen once. The time point: week 3, after first cycle of checkpoint inhibitor. The source was cell-free DNA from blood, collected from a patient treated with checkpoint blockade. The receptor source for this set is a human donor with melanoma.

V and J are TRBV29-1 and TRBJ2-1; the match to TRBD2 covers 7 bases. The CDR3 has 14 residues. V shed 6 bases, J shed 0 bases, and the junction held 5 bases outside the gene matches. CDR1 and CDR2 (germline): SQVTM, ANQGSEA. CDR3 coding DNA: TGCAGCGTGAAAGAGCGGGGCTCCTACAATGAGCAGTTCTTC. Encoded protein: CSVKERGSYNEQFF.

The gene calls are TRBV28 and TRBJ1-5, with TRBD1 as a possible D gene (6 bases). Germline V CDR1 and CDR2: MDHEN, SYDVKM. The CDR3 runs 15 residues. The V end was cut by 6 bases, the J end by 2 bases, with 14 bases between. The CDR3 sequence: CASRSQGSGNQPQHF. For the CDR3, the DNA is TGTGCCAGCAGGTCACAGGGTTCGGGCAATCAGCCCCAGCATTTT. Full variable domain (missing parts from reference TRBV28 and TRBJ1-5): DVKVTQSSRYLVKRTGEKVFLECVQDMDHENMFWYRQDPGLGLRLIYFSYDVKMKEKGDIPEGYSVSREKKERFSLILESASTNQTSMYLCASRSQGSGNQPQHFGDGTRLSIL.

This chain links TRBV7-2 with TRBJ2-5; TRBD1 might be the D (5 bases). Germline V lookup: CDR1 SGHTA, CDR2 FQGNSA. Trimming cost V 3 bases and J 4 bases, with 12 bases left between them. CDR3 length equals 14 residues. The CDR3 DNA sequence: TGTGCCAGCAGCTTTTTGGGGCGAGGAGAGACCCAGTACTTC. It translates to CASSFLGRGETQYF.